This TCR beta chain originates from a study of blood T cells in healthy people across ages. With a J-beta primer mix and a sample-barcoded 5' primer, a second PCR ran about 7 to 11 cycles. TCRdb passed the 5' RACE reads through MiXCR, listing each CDR3 protein once. The data contain hundreds of thousands of distinct CDR3 sequences, around two fifths of them seen just once; the ten biggest clones take up about 30%. V gave up 2 bases and J gave up 6 bases, with 13 bases separating them. Looked up from germline, CDR1 is MNHEY and CDR2 is SVGAGI. The CDR3 is made up of 14 amino acids. The chain recombines TRBV6-5 with TRBJ1-1; D is possibly TRBD1 (5 bases). Sequencing used blood. The sequence derives from a man at least 80 years old in good health. The CDR3 loop reads CASSYANQGPEAFF. The DNA of the CDR3 is TGTGCCAGCAGTTACGCGAACCAGGGCCCTGAAGCTTTCTTT.